These 4 T cell receptor beta chains were all obtained from the same sample, sequenced in a study of a mutant IDH1 vaccine in newly diagnosed glioma. This table comes from immunoSEQ multiplex PCR, and its TCRdb copy is limited to in-frame clones, with some not included. The table includes 45,000 to 60,000 clones, 90% to 95% detected once. Their antigen targets remain unknown. Time point reported: week 11, during vaccination. Topical imiquimod was applied with each vaccine dose, which held 300 ug of mutant IDH1 20-mer peptide. The specimen was PBMCs, collected from a glioma patient whose treatment included an IDH1 peptide vaccine. These receptor sequences come from a man aged 50 to 59 with glioma.

The chain combines TRBV29-1 with TRBJ2-1; 11 bases agree with TRBD2. V dropped 3 bases and J dropped 3; count of bases not matched to a gene: 1. Per the germline V gene, CDR1 is SQVTM and CDR2 is ANQGSEA. The CDR3 length is 14 residues. The CDR3 nucleotides read TGCAGCGTTGACGGGACTAGCGGCTACAATGAGCAGTTCTTC. Protein product: CSVDGTSGYNEQFF.

CDR3 residues: CASSPGARPNTGELFF. The CDR3 DNA is TGTGCCAGCAGCCCAGGAGCCAGGCCCAACACCGGGGAGCTGTTTTTT. The rearrangement joins TRBV14 to TRBJ2-2; D is unclear. The CDR3 runs 16 residues. Germline loops: CDR1 SGHDN, CDR2 FVKESK. V gave up 4 bases and J gave up 2 bases, with 14 bases separating them.

The V call is TRBV4-2, the J call TRBJ2-1; D may be TRBD1 (5 bases). This CDR3 spans 14 amino acids. The V end was cut by 2 bases, the J end by 8 bases, with 13 bases between. Germline CDR1 reads LGHNA; CDR2 reads YNFKEQ. CDR3 nucleotides: TGTGCCAGCAGCCAACGGCTCAGGGTGGATGAGCAGTTCTTC. This translates into CASSQRLRVDEQFF.

This chain joins TRBV6-6 and TRBJ2-3; D may be TRBD2 (5 bases). The CDR3 spans 14 residues. With 6 bases removed from V and 3 bases from J, the gap between germline ends came to 13 bases. The V gene's germline CDR1 is MNHNY and CDR2 SVGAGI (reference sequence). This CDR3 reads CASSPRTGTDTQYF. CDR3 nucleotide sequence: TGTGCCAGCAGCCCAAGGACGGGGACAGATACGCAGTATTTT.